This T cell receptor (beta chain) was recovered during a study of shared clonotypes between healthy human individuals. Profiled with immunoSEQ multiplex PCR; TCRdb holds only in-frame clones, not every one. Here the sample spans about 690,000 clones, roughly 91% being singletons. This clone was seen only once. Per the germline V gene, CDR1 is MNHEY and CDR2 is SMNVEV (reference sequence). This CDR3 comprises 12 residues. Sample: memory CD8+ T cells from PBMCs. The sample's subset: CD45RO+ cells pooled with CCR7-negative TemRA cells. The receptor comes from a man between 18 and 35 years old in good health. Some clones in this sample may be carry-over from other donors' samples. The chain recombines TRBV27 with TRBJ1-3, with D perhaps TRBD1 (5 bases). CDR3 amino acids: CTIRGQENTIYF. CDR3 in DNA: TGTACAATTAGGGGCCAGGAAAACACCATATATTTT.